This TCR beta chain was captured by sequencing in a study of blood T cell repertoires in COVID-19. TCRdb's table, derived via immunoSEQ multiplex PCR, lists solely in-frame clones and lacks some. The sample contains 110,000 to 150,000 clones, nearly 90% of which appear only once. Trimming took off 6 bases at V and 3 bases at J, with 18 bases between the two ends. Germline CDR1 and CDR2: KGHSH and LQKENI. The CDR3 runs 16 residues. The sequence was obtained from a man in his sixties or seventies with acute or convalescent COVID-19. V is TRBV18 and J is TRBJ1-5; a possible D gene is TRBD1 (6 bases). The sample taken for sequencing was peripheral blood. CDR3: CASSPGGGGTNQPQHF. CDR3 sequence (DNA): TGTGCCAGCTCCCCCGGGGGAGGGGGGACCAATCAGCCCCAGCATTTT.